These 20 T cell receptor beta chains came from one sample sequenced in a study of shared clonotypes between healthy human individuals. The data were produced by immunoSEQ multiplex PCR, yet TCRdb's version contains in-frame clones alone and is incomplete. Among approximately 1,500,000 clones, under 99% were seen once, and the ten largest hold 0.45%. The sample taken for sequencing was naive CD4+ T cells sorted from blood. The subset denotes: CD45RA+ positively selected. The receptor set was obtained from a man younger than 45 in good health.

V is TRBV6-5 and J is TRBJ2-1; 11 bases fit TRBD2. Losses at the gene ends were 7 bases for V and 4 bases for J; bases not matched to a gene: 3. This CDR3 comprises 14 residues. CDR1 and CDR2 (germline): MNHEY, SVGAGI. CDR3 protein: CASTLAGGYNEQFF. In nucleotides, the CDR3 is TGTGCCAGCACATTAGCGGGAGGGTACAATGAGCAGTTCTTC.

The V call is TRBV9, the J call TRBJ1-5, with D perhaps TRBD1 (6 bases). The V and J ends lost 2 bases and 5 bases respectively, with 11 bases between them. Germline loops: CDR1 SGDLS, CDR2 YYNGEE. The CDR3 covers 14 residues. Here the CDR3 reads CASSVGGGDQPQHF. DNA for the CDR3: TGTGCCAGCAGCGTGGGAGGGGGAGATCAGCCCCAGCATTTT.

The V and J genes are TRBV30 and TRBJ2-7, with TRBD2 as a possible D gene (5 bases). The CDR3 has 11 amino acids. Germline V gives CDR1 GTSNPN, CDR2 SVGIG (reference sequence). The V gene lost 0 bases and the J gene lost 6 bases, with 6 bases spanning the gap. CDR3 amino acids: CAWSVLGEQYF. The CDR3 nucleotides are TGTGCCTGGAGTGTACTAGGCGAGCAGTACTTC. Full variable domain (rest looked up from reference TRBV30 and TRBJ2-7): SQTIHQWPATLVQPVGSPLSLECTVEGTSNPNLYWYRQAAGRGLQLLFYSVGIGQISSEVPQNLSASRPQDRQFILSSKKLLLSDSGFYLCAWSVLGEQYFGPGTRLTVT.

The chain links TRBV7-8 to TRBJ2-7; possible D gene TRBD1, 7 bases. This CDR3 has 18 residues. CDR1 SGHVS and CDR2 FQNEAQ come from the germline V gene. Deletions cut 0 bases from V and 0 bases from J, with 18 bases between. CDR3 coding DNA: TGTGCCAGCAGCTTAGCTGTTAGAGGCGGGACAGCCTCCTACGAGCAGTACTTC. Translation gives CASSLAVRGGTASYEQYF.

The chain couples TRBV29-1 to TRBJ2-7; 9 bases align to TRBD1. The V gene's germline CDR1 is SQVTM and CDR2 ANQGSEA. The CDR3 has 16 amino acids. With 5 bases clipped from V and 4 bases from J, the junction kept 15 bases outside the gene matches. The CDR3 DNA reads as TGCAGCGTTAGACGAACCACTGGGACAGGGATTTACGAGCAGTACTTC. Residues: CSVRRTTGTGIYEQYF.

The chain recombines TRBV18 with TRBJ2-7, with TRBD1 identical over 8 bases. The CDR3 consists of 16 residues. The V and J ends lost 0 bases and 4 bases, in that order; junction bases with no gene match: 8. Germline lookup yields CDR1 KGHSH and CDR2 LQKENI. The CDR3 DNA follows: TGTGCCAGCTCACCACCCCGGACAGGGATCATGTACGAGCAGTACTTC. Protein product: CASSPPRTGIMYEQYF.

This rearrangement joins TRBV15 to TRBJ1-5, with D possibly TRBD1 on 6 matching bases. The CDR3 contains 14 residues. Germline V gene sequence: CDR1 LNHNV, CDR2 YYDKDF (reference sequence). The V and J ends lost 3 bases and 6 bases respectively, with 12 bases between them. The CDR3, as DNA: TGTGCCACCAGCAGCCCCGGGGGGCTTCAGCCCCAGCATTTT. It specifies CATSSPGGLQPQHF.

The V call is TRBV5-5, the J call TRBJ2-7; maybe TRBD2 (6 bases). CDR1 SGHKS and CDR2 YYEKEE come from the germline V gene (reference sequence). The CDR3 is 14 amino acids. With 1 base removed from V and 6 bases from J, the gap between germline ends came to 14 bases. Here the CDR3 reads CASSLFTGVSEQYF. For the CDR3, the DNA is TGTGCCAGCAGCTTGTTTACGGGAGTGAGCGAGCAGTACTTC. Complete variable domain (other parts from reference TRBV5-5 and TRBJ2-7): DAGVTQSPTHLIKTRGQQVTLRCSPISGHKSVSWYQQVLGQGPQFIFQYYEKEERGRGNFPDRFSARQFPNYSSELNVNALLLGDSALYLCASSLFTGVSEQYFGPGTRLTVT.

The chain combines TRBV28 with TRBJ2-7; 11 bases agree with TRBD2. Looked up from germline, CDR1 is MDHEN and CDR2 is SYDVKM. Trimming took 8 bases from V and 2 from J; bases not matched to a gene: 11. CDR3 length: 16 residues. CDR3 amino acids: CASHRLAGRRPYEQYF. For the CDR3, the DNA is TGTGCCAGCCACCGACTAGCGGGACGCCGCCCCTACGAGCAGTACTTC.

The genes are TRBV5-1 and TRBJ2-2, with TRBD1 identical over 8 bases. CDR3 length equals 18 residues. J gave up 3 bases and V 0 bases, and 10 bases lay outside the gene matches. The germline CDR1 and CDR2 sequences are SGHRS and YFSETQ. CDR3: CASSLGQGSAGYTGELFF. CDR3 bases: TGCGCCAGCAGCTTGGGACAGGGGTCGGCGGGTTACACCGGGGAGCTGTTTTTT. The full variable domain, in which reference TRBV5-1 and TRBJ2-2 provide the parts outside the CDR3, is KAGVTQTPRYLIKTRGQQVTLSCSPISGHRSVSWYQQTPGQGLQFLFEYFSETQRNKGNFPGRFSGRQFSNSRSEMNVSTLELGDSALYLCASSLGQGSAGYTGELFFGEGSRLTVL.

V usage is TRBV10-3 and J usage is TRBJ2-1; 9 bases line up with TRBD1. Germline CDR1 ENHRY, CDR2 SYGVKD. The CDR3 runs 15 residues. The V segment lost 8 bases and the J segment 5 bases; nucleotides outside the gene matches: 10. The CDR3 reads CAILVGDRVNNEQFF. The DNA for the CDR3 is TGTGCCATCCTCGTCGGGGACAGGGTTAACAATGAGCAGTTCTTC.

CDR3 coding DNA: TGTGCCACCAGCAGAGAGGGGGGCGGGGGCTACGAGCAGTACTTC. It encodes CATSREGGGGYEQYF. The chain employs TRBV15 and TRBJ2-7; tentatively, D is TRBD2 (7 bases). Between the trimmed V and J ends, which lost 0 bases and 3 bases, there was a span of 12 bases. CDR3 length equals 15 residues. CDR1 LNHNV and CDR2 YYDKDF come from the germline V gene (reference sequence).

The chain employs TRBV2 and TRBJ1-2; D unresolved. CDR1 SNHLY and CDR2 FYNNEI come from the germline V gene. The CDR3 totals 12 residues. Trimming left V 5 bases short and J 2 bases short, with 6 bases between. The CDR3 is CASSRQNYGYTF. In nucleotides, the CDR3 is TGTGCCAGCAGTCGGCAAAACTATGGCTACACCTTC.

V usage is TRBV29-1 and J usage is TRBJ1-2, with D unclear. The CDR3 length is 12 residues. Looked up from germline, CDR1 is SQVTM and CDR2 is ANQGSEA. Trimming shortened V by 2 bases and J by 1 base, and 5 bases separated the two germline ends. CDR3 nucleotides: TGCAGCGTTGAAAACGGTAACTATGGCTACACCTTC. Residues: CSVENGNYGYTF.

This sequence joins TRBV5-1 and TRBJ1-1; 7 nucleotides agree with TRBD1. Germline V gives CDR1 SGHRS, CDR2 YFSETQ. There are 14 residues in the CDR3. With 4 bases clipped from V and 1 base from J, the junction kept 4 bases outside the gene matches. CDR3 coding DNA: TGCGCCAGCAGCCGGGACAGTAAGAACACTGAAGCTTTCTTT. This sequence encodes CASSRDSKNTEAFF. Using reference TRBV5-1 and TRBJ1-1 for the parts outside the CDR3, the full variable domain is KAGVTQTPRYLIKTRGQQVTLSCSPISGHRSVSWYQQTPGQGLQFLFEYFSETQRNKGNFPGRFSGRQFSNSRSEMNVSTLELGDSALYLCASSRDSKNTEAFFGQGTRLTVV.

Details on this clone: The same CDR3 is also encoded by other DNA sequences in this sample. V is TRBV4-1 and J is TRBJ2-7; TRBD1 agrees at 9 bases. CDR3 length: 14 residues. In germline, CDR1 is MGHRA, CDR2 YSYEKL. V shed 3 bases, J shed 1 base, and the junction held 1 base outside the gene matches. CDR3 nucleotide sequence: TGCGCCAGCAGCCAGGACAGGGGATCCTACGAGCAGTACTTC. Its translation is CASSQDRGSYEQYF.

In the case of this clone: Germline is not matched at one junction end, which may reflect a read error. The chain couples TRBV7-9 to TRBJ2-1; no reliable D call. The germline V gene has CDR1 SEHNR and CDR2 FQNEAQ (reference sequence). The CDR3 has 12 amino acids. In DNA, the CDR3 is TGTGCCAGCAGCCCAACCTACTATGAGCAGTTCTTC. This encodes CASSPTYYEQFF.

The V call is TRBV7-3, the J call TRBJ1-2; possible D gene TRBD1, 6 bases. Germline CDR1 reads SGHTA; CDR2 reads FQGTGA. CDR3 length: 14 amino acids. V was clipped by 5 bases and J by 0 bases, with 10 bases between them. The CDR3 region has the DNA TGTGCCAGCAGCCCAAACAGGGCTAACTATGGCTACACCTTC. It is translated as CASSPNRANYGYTF. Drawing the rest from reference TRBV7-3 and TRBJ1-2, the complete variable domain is GAGVSQTPSNKVTEKGKYVELRCDPISGHTALYWYRQSLGQGPEFLIYFQGTGAADDSGLPNDRFFAVRPEGSVSTLKIQRTERGDSAVYLCASSPNRANYGYTFGSGTRLTVV.

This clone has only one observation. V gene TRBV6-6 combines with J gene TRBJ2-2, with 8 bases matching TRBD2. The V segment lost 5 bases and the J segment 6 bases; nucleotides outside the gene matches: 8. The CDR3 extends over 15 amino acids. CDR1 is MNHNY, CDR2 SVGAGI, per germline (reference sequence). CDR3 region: CASSPGLGRSGELFF. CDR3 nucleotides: TGTGCCAGCAGTCCGGGACTAGGCCGTTCCGGGGAGCTGTTTTTT.

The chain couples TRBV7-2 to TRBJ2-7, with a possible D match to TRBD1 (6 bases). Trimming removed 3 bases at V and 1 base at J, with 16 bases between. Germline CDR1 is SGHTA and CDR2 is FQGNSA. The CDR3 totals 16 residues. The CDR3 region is CASSLNGRGFSYEQYF. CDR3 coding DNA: TGTGCCAGCAGCTTGAATGGCAGGGGATTTTCCTACGAGCAGTACTTC. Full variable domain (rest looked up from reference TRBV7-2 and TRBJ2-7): GAGVSQSPSNKVTEKGKDVELRCDPISGHTALYWYRQSLGQGLEFLIYFQGNSAPDKSGLPSDRFSAERTGGSVSTLTIQRTQQEDSAVYLCASSLNGRGFSYEQYFGPGTRLTVT.